Below are 17 T cell receptor beta chains sequenced from a single sample in a study of radiation and T cells in renal cell carcinoma. Profiling relied on immunoSEQ multiplex PCR, and the TCRdb table lists in-frame clones only, not all of them. The table lists approximately 150,000 clones, about 87% of them singletons, with about 4.3% in the top ten. The time point is: baseline pretreatment blood. Treatment given: 15 Gy SBRT to primary tumor, nephrectomy 4 weeks later. Sequences were derived from blood, sampled from a patient whose treatment included radiotherapy and nephrectomy. These receptors all come from a woman aged 70-85 years with renal cell carcinoma.

V gene TRBV7-2 combines with J gene TRBJ2-3; D may be TRBD2 (5 bases). CDR1 is SGHTA, CDR2 FQGNSA, per germline. Trimming left V 5 bases short and J 4 bases short, with 10 bases between. This CDR3 is 13 amino acids long. CDR3 DNA: TGTGCCAGCAGCAAAGAGGGCGCAGATACGCAGTATTTT. This translates into CASSKEGADTQYF.

V and J are TRBV2 and TRBJ2-1; 8 bases are a match to TRBD2. The V gene's germline CDR1 is SNHLY and CDR2 FYNNEI. The CDR3 is 14 residues long. V lost 7 bases, J lost 3 bases, and 5 bases stayed unmatched. The CDR3 coding sequence is TGTGCCAGCACTGCCAGCGGGGGCTACAATGAGCAGTTCTTC. Protein sequence: CASTASGGYNEQFF.

The chain couples TRBV10-3 to TRBJ1-5, with 9 bases lining up with TRBD1. J gave up 7 bases and V 2 bases, and 15 bases lay outside the gene matches. Germline assignment: CDR1 ENHRY and CDR2 SYGVKD. The CDR3 runs to 18 residues. CDR3 DNA: TGTGCCATCAGTGAGATACCGGGACAGGGTACTTTCGGACAGCCCCAGCATTTT. Protein product: CAISEIPGQGTFGQPQHF.

This chain connects TRBV19 to TRBJ2-7, with 9 bases aligning to TRBD1. The junction had 10 bases not matched to a gene; V was cut back by 4 bases and J by 3 bases. In germline, CDR1 is LNHDA, CDR2 SQIVND (reference sequence). The CDR3 covers 16 residues. The CDR3 DNA reads TGTGCCAGTAGTAGTCATGGTGACAGGGGGTACTACGAGCAGTACTTC. Its translation is CASSSHGDRGYYEQYF.

The rearrangement joins TRBV5-4 to TRBJ2-3; a weak D match, TRBD1 (6 bases). The CDR3 spans 14 residues. Germline lookup yields CDR1 SGHNT and CDR2 YYREEE (reference sequence). V was cut by 1 base and J by 5 bases, with 11 bases left in between. The CDR3 coding sequence is TGTGCCAGCAGCTTGACAGGGCGGGTAGATACGCAGTATTTT. It translates to CASSLTGRVDTQYF.

The rearrangement joins TRBV30 to TRBJ1-5; TRBD1 might be the D (6 bases). Deletions cut 3 bases from V and 2 bases from J, with 8 bases between. Germline lookup yields CDR1 GTSNPN and CDR2 SVGIG (reference sequence). The CDR3 covers 13 residues. The CDR3 DNA sequence: TGTGCCTGGAGAAAGGGGGGCAATCAGCCCCAGCATTTT. Translation: CAWRKGGNQPQHF.

J is TRBJ2-7 and V is TRBV18, with a possible D match to TRBD2 (5 bases). Germline V gene sequence: CDR1 KGHSH, CDR2 LQKENI. The CDR3 is made up of 12 amino acids. V shed 3 bases and J shed 4 bases, with 7 bases lying between them. Here the CDR3 reads CASSPRTYEQYF. CDR3 bases: TGTGCCAGCTCACCGAGGACTTACGAGCAGTACTTC.

The chain combines TRBV6-1 with TRBJ1-1, with 9 bases lining up with TRBD1. The CDR3 runs to 15 residues. V trimming: 5 bases; J trimming: 5 bases; junction bases outside the gene matches: 9. Looked up from germline, CDR1 is MNHNS and CDR2 is SASEGT. The CDR3 bases are TGTGCCAGCAGTACCACAGGGGGCACGGGTACTGAAGCTTTCTTT. The encoded protein is CASSTTGGTGTEAFF.

The genes are TRBV27 and TRBJ1-6, with no clear D. CDR3 length equals 12 residues. Germline loops: CDR1 MNHEY, CDR2 SMNVEV (reference sequence). V was pared by 7 bases and J by 9 bases, with 10 bases between. The CDR3, as DNA: TGTGCCAGCACCACCGTGGGTTCACCCCTCCACTTT. Encoded protein: CASTTVGSPLHF.

The chain recombines TRBV5-1 with TRBJ2-3; D unclear. Trimming stripped 8 bases from V and 2 bases from J, with 15 bases between. The germline gives CDR1 SGHRS, CDR2 YFSETQ. The CDR3 runs 14 residues. The CDR3 sequence is CASILNRTTDTQYF. Written as DNA, the CDR3 is TGCGCCAGTATACTTAACAGAACCACAGATACGCAGTATTTT. The full variable domain, completed using reference TRBV5-1 and TRBJ2-3, is KAGVTQTPRYLIKTRGQQVTLSCSPISGHRSVSWYQQTPGQGLQFLFEYFSETQRNKGNFPGRFSGRQFSNSRSEMNVSTLELGDSALYLCASILNRTTDTQYFGPGTRLTVL.

This rearrangement joins TRBV6-5 to TRBJ2-7; D not resolved. Germline CDR1 reads MNHEY; CDR2 reads SVGAGI. This CDR3 has 14 residues. Trimming removed 2 bases from V and 0 bases from J, with 8 bases in between. The CDR3 DNA reads TGTGCCAGCAGTTACGATATGGTCTCCTACGAGCAGTACTTC. It is translated as CASSYDMVSYEQYF.

The V gene is TRBV6-6, the J gene TRBJ1-1; 8 bases match TRBD1. Trimming took 6 bases from V and 1 from J; bases not matched to a gene: 4. Germline values: CDR1 MNHNY, CDR2 SVGAGI (reference sequence). The length of the CDR3 is 14 residues. DNA for the CDR3: TGTGCCAGCAGACGCGACAGGGGGAACACTGAAGCTTTCTTT. Residues: CASRRDRGNTEAFF.

Here the CDR3 reads CASSLSSGQGSYEQYF. The CDR3 nucleotides are TGTGCCAGCAGCTTGTCATCGGGACAGGGGTCGTACGAGCAGTACTTC. V is TRBV5-5 and J is TRBJ2-7, with 10 bases lining up with TRBD1. Germline CDR1 reads SGHKS; CDR2 reads YYEKEE (reference sequence). The CDR3 has 16 residues. V was pared by 1 base and J by 4 bases, with 8 bases of the junction left unmatched.

The V gene is TRBV29-1, the J gene TRBJ2-7; possibly TRBD1 or TRBD2 for D (5 bases each). The CDR3 contains 13 residues. Germline V CDR1 and CDR2: SQVTM, ANQGSEA. Between the trimmed V and J ends, which lost 6 bases and 6 bases, there was a span of 18 bases. The CDR3 loop reads CSVGRPVPSEQYF. The CDR3 bases are TGCAGCGTGGGACGCCCGGTTCCGAGCGAGCAGTACTTC.

The V and J genes are TRBV5-4 and TRBJ2-1; D is unclear. The CDR3 sequence is 15 residues long. Germline loops: CDR1 SGHNT, CDR2 YYREEE (reference sequence). Trimming removed 4 bases at V and 7 bases at J, with 18 bases between. In DNA form, the CDR3 reads TGTGCCAGCAGCCCGGCCTCCGCCCAACGGAATGAGCAGTTCTTC. Translating gives CASSPASAQRNEQFF.

The V gene is TRBV2, the J gene TRBJ1-5, with D possibly TRBD1 on 6 matching bases. V lost 4 bases to trimming and J lost 0 bases, with 10 bases between them. Germline CDR1 SNHLY, CDR2 FYNNEI. This CDR3 region has 15 residues. This CDR3 reads CASSGTDYSNQPQHF. The CDR3 nucleotides are TGTGCCAGCAGTGGGACAGACTATAGCAATCAGCCCCAGCATTTT.

The chain links TRBV11-3 to TRBJ2-5; TRBD2 aligns across 11 bases. CDR1 is SGHNT, CDR2 YENEEA, per germline. CDR3 length: 17 amino acids. With V trimmed by 1 base and J by 0 bases, 4 bases remained unmatched. In DNA form, the CDR3 reads TGTGCCAGCAGCTTAGTAGCGGGGGGGTCGTACCAAGAGACCCAGTACTTC. Protein: CASSLVAGGSYQETQYF. The full variable domain, completed using reference TRBV11-3 and TRBJ2-5, is EAGVVQSPRYKIIEKKQPVAFWCNPISGHNTLYWYLQNLGQGPELLIRYENEEAVDDSQLPKDRFSAERLKGVDSTLKIQPAELGDSAVYLCASSLVAGGSYQETQYFGPGTRLLVL.